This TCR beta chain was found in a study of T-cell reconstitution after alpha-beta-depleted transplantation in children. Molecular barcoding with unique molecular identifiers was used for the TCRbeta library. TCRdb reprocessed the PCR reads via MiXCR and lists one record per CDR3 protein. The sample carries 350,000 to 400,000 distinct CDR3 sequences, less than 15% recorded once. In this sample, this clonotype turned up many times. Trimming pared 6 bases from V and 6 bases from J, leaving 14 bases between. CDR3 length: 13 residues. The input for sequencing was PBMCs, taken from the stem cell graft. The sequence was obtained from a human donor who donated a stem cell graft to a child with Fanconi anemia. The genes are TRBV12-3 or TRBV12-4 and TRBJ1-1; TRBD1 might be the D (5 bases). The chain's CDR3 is CASSTGALSEAFF. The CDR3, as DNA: TGTGCCAGCAGCACCGGGGCCCTTTCTGAAGCTTTCTTT.